This entry concerns a single T cell receptor beta chain. The antigen is undetermined. This sample was included in a study of Tregs in tolerant kidney transplant recipients. Notes on the study in general: Biological reproducibility was not directly addressed, but technical replication error appeared minimal. The most relevant donor-specific Treg TCRbeta repertoire apparently came from expansion with activated donor B cells. Findings come from small patient numbers and require larger validation.

The nonmyeloablative bone marrow transplants came from related graft donors, with transient mixed chimerism. CD4+CD25+CD127- Tregs, CD4+CD25- non-Tregs, CD4 and CD8 cells were sorted. Only in-frame clones appear in the TCRdb table, and some are missing; sequencing was by immunoSEQ multiplex PCR. Of roughly 54,000 clones listed, more than 70% are singletons. This clonotype was sampled from a human patient who received a combined kidney and bone marrow transplant. Some T cells may have originated in the graft donor. The source material was CD8+ T cells from blood (PBMCs), sampled 12 months after the transplant.

Written as DNA, the CDR3 is TGCGCCAGCAGCCAAGAAGGACAGGGGGCAAGGTCCTACGAGCAGTACTTC. Its translation is CASSQEGQGARSYEQYF. This chain uses TRBV4-1 with TRBJ2-7; TRBD1 matches 11 bases. Germline CDR1 reads MGHRA; CDR2 reads YSYEKL. The CDR3 spans 17 residues. Germline trimming cut 0 bases from V and 1 base from J; bases unmatched to any gene: 5.